This section outlines one T cell receptor beta chain sequence together with its context. What it binds is unknown. This sample was taken from a study of STAT5B mutations in CD4+ large granular lymphocyte leukemia. Some clones are missing from TCRdb's copy, which holds only in-frame ones; the method was immunoSEQ multiplex PCR. The sample lists tens of thousands of clones; roughly 87% were seen once. Regarding the study as a whole: Without HLA matching, higher CD4+ than CD8+ T-LGLL clonality could reflect small sample size. Patient CD4-sorted repertoires looked more clonal than healthy CD4+ repertoires, even without putative leukemic clones.

The CDR3 consists of 16 residues. Germline-derived CDR1 and CDR2 are SGHRS and YFSETQ. The J segment lost 2 bases and the V segment lost 0 bases, leaving 6 bases of the junction unmatched. This chain joins TRBV5-1 and TRBJ2-3; 7 bases align to TRBD2. The sequence was collected from a human donor in good health. The specimen was CD4+ T cells from blood buffy coats. CDR3 region: CASSLASSGTTDTQYF. Here the CDR3 DNA reads TGCGCCAGCAGCTTGGCCTCTAGCGGAACCACAGATACGCAGTATTTT. The full variable domain, with the rest looked up from reference TRBV5-1 and TRBJ2-3, is KAGVTQTPRYLIKTRGQQVTLSCSPISGHRSVSWYQQTPGQGLQFLFEYFSETQRNKGNFPGRFSGRQFSNSRSEMNVSTLELGDSALYLCASSLASSGTTDTQYFGPGTRLTVL.